A selection of T cell receptor beta chains follows, all from one sample in a study of blood T cell repertoires in COVID-19. Measured with immunoSEQ multiplex PCR; TCRdb has only the in-frame clones, and not every one. Of 190,000 or so clones listed, roughly nine tenths are singletons. What was sequenced was PBMCs or T cells enriched from blood (not recorded which). These receptors all stem from a woman in her twenties or thirties who had recovered from COVID-19. Both conserved end residues are part of each CDR3. D genes are given only for firm matches. Clone size is shown for a subset of rows, as once, few, many or a class of expanded clone.

j_call: TRBJ1-2; v_call: TRBV24-1; cdr3_length: 18; d_call: TRBD1; clone_size: .; cdr3_aa: CATSATISPPGGRYGYTF; cdr3_nt: TGTGCCACCAGTGCAACGATTTCTCCCCCAGGGGGCAGATATGGCTACACCTTC
j_call: TRBJ2-6; v_call: TRBV15; cdr3_length: 15; d_call: .; clone_size: .; cdr3_aa: CATSRVDSWSNVLTF; cdr3_nt: TGTGCCACCAGCAGAGTTGACTCTTGGTCCAACGTCCTGACTTTC
j_call: TRBJ1-2; v_call: TRBV24-1; cdr3_length: 13; d_call: .; clone_size: once; cdr3_aa: CATSVGQSYGYTF; cdr3_nt: TGTGCCACCAGTGTGGGCCAGAGCTATGGCTACACCTTC
j_call: TRBJ2-7; v_call: TRBV5-1; cdr3_length: 15; d_call: .; clone_size: once; cdr3_aa: CASSLVWGPSYEQYF; cdr3_nt: TGCGCCAGCAGCTTGGTCTGGGGGCCCTCATACGAGCAGTACTTC
j_call: TRBJ2-1; v_call: TRBV29-1; cdr3_length: 9; d_call: .; clone_size: .; cdr3_aa: CSVGGEQFF; cdr3_nt: TGCAGCGTCGGGGGTGAGCAGTTCTTC
j_call: TRBJ2-3; v_call: TRBV30; cdr3_length: 16; d_call: TRBD2; clone_size: .; cdr3_aa: CAWSVGTSGLTDTQYF; cdr3_nt: TGTGCCTGGAGTGTAGGGACTAGCGGGTTAACAGATACGCAGTATTTT
j_call: TRBJ1-3; v_call: TRBV7-9; cdr3_length: 14; d_call: .; clone_size: .; cdr3_aa: CASTRTEGGNTIYF; cdr3_nt: TGTGCCAGCACCCGGACAGAAGGAGGAAACACCATATATTTT
j_call: TRBJ2-3; v_call: TRBV9; cdr3_length: 14; d_call: .; clone_size: .; cdr3_aa: CASSNTGRADTQYF; cdr3_nt: TGTGCCAGCAGCAACACAGGTCGGGCAGATACGCAGTATTTT
j_call: TRBJ1-2; v_call: TRBV10-3; cdr3_length: 14; d_call: TRBD1; clone_size: .; cdr3_aa: CAISEAGGNYGYTF; cdr3_nt: TGTGCCATCAGTGAGGCAGGGGGAAACTATGGCTACACCTTC
j_call: TRBJ2-1; v_call: TRBV24-1; cdr3_length: 15; d_call: TRBD1; clone_size: .; cdr3_aa: CATLGRGQGANEQFF; cdr3_nt: TGTGCCACCCTCGGGCGTGGACAGGGGGCCAATGAGCAGTTCTTC
j_call: TRBJ1-5; v_call: TRBV3-1/TRBV3-2; cdr3_length: 17; d_call: .; clone_size: .; cdr3_aa: CASSQDGSRGGNQPQHF; cdr3_nt: TGTGCCAGCAGCCAAGATGGGAGCAGGGGAGGCAATCAGCCCCAGCATTTT
j_call: TRBJ2-2; v_call: TRBV11-2; cdr3_length: 14; d_call: .; clone_size: .; cdr3_aa: CASSPNGNTGELFF; cdr3_nt: TGTGCCAGCAGCCCGAACGGGAACACCGGGGAGCTGTTTTTT
j_call: TRBJ1-1; v_call: TRBV23-1; cdr3_length: 17; d_call: .; clone_size: .; cdr3_aa: CASRKFRGGAGEIGAFF; cdr3_nt: TGCGCCAGCAGAAAATTCCGGGGGGGCGCGGGGGAAATAGGAGCTTTCTTT
j_call: TRBJ1-1; v_call: TRBV19; cdr3_length: 14; d_call: .; clone_size: once; cdr3_aa: CASSINGVGTEAFF; cdr3_nt: TGTGCCAGTAGTATAAACGGGGTGGGCACTGAAGCTTTCTTT
j_call: TRBJ2-2; v_call: TRBV30; cdr3_length: 17; d_call: .; clone_size: .; cdr3_aa: CAWSPLRYSGNTGELFF; cdr3_nt: TGTGCCTGGAGTCCTTTAAGATATAGCGGCAACACCGGGGAGCTGTTTTTT
j_call: TRBJ2-1; v_call: TRBV6-5; cdr3_length: 15; d_call: TRBD2; clone_size: .; cdr3_aa: CASSYSSGRSNEQFF; cdr3_nt: TGTGCCAGCAGTTACTCTAGCGGGAGATCGAATGAGCAGTTCTTC
j_call: TRBJ2-7; v_call: TRBV7-9; cdr3_length: 13; d_call: .; clone_size: .; cdr3_aa: CASSLPVSYEQYF; cdr3_nt: TGTGCCAGCAGCTTACCAGTCTCCTACGAGCAGTACTTC
j_call: TRBJ2-3; v_call: TRBV3-1/TRBV3-2; cdr3_length: 16; d_call: TRBD1; clone_size: .; cdr3_aa: CASSQAPGTGSDTQYF; cdr3_nt: TGTGCCAGCAGCCAAGCCCCCGGGACAGGGTCAGATACGCAGTATTTT
j_call: TRBJ1-5; v_call: TRBV2; cdr3_length: 13; d_call: .; clone_size: .; cdr3_aa: CASTQASNQPQHF; cdr3_nt: TGTGCCAGCACACAGGCTAGCAATCAGCCCCAGCATTTT
j_call: TRBJ1-6; v_call: TRBV6-2/TRBV6-3; cdr3_length: 15; d_call: .; clone_size: .; cdr3_aa: CASSYSSGENSPLHF; cdr3_nt: TGTGCCAGCAGTTACTCATCGGGGGAAAATTCACCCCTCCACTTT
j_call: TRBJ1-4; v_call: TRBV9; cdr3_length: 16; d_call: .; clone_size: few; cdr3_aa: CASSVGAENSNEKLFF; cdr3_nt: TGTGCCAGCAGCGTAGGAGCCGAGAACTCTAATGAAAAACTGTTTTTT
j_call: TRBJ1-2; v_call: TRBV3-1/TRBV3-2; cdr3_length: 15; d_call: .; clone_size: .; cdr3_aa: CASSQETGKRHGYTF; cdr3_nt: TGTGCCAGCAGCCAAGAGACAGGAAAGAGACATGGCTACACCTTC
j_call: TRBJ1-1; v_call: TRBV29-1; cdr3_length: 12; d_call: TRBD1; clone_size: .; cdr3_aa: CSVDRVSTEAFF; cdr3_nt: TGCAGCGTGGACAGGGTATCCACTGAAGCTTTCTTT
j_call: TRBJ1-2; v_call: TRBV6-5; cdr3_length: 14; d_call: .; clone_size: .; cdr3_aa: CASSYSLTDYGYTF; cdr3_nt: TGTGCCAGCAGTTACTCCCTGACAGATTATGGCTACACCTTC
j_call: TRBJ2-1; v_call: TRBV7-8; cdr3_length: 16; d_call: TRBD1; clone_size: .; cdr3_aa: CASSPTTGRIDNEQFF; cdr3_nt: TGTGCCAGCAGCCCGACGACAGGGCGAATCGACAATGAGCAGTTCTTC
j_call: TRBJ1-2; v_call: TRBV5-1; cdr3_length: 16; d_call: TRBD1; clone_size: .; cdr3_aa: CASSSMGQGNFGGYTF; cdr3_nt: TGCGCCAGCAGCTCCATGGGACAGGGAAATTTCGGTGGCTACACCTTC
j_call: TRBJ2-3; v_call: TRBV5-6; cdr3_length: 15; d_call: TRBD2; clone_size: .; cdr3_aa: CASSLNGGGTDTQYF; cdr3_nt: TGTGCCAGCAGCCTAAATGGGGGGGGCACAGATACGCAGTATTTT
j_call: TRBJ2-1; v_call: TRBV27; cdr3_length: 14; d_call: .; clone_size: .; cdr3_aa: CASSLQMKRPEQFF; cdr3_nt: TGTGCCAGCAGTCTCCAGATGAAGCGGCCAGAGCAGTTCTTC
j_call: TRBJ2-1; v_call: TRBV4-3; cdr3_length: 18; d_call: .; clone_size: .; cdr3_aa: CATSLGRSGSYSYNEQFF; cdr3_nt: TGCGCCACTAGCCTCGGGAGAAGCGGGTCCTACTCCTACAATGAGCAGTTCTTC
j_call: TRBJ2-7; v_call: TRBV7-2; cdr3_length: 12; d_call: .; clone_size: .; cdr3_aa: CASSLARNEQYF; cdr3_nt: TGTGCCAGCAGCTTAGCGCGGAACGAGCAGTACTTC
j_call: TRBJ1-4; v_call: TRBV27; cdr3_length: 13; d_call: TRBD1; clone_size: .; cdr3_aa: CASTQGQRGKLFF; cdr3_nt: TGTGCCAGCACCCAGGGACAGAGGGGAAAACTGTTTTTT
j_call: TRBJ1-6; v_call: TRBV6-2/TRBV6-3; cdr3_length: 15; d_call: TRBD1; clone_size: .; cdr3_aa: CASSYSGTGQSPLHF; cdr3_nt: TGTGCCAGCAGTTACTCCGGGACAGGGCAATCACCCCTCCACTTT
j_call: TRBJ2-2; v_call: TRBV4-1; cdr3_length: 14; d_call: .; clone_size: .; cdr3_aa: CASSQHRELRELFF; cdr3_nt: TGCGCCAGCAGCCAACACAGGGAGCTTAGGGAGCTGTTTTTT
j_call: TRBJ1-4; v_call: TRBV30; cdr3_length: 14; d_call: TRBD1; clone_size: .; cdr3_aa: CAWRTTGGEEKLFF; cdr3_nt: TGTGCCTGGAGAACAACAGGGGGCGAAGAAAAACTGTTTTTT
j_call: TRBJ2-5; v_call: TRBV29-1; cdr3_length: 14; d_call: TRBD2; clone_size: .; cdr3_aa: CSVVASGGQETQYF; cdr3_nt: TGCAGCGTTGTGGCTAGCGGGGGGCAAGAGACCCAGTACTTC
j_call: TRBJ2-1; v_call: TRBV5-1; cdr3_length: 16; d_call: TRBD2; clone_size: .; cdr3_aa: CASSPAGLAGYNEQFF; cdr3_nt: TGCGCCAGCAGCCCTGCCGGACTAGCGGGCTACAATGAGCAGTTCTTC
j_call: TRBJ2-7; v_call: TRBV6-5; cdr3_length: 15; d_call: TRBD2; clone_size: .; cdr3_aa: CASSRRLAGRYEQYF; cdr3_nt: TGTGCCAGCAGCCGAAGACTAGCGGGGCGCTACGAGCAGTACTTC
j_call: TRBJ1-6; v_call: TRBV9; cdr3_length: 14; d_call: TRBD1; clone_size: .; cdr3_aa: CASSARQGSSPLHF; cdr3_nt: TGTGCCAGCAGCGCCCGACAGGGAAGTTCACCCCTCCACTTT
j_call: TRBJ1-1; v_call: TRBV2; cdr3_length: 14; d_call: .; clone_size: .; cdr3_aa: CASRAQTENTEAFF; cdr3_nt: TGTGCCAGCAGGGCCCAGACAGAGAACACTGAAGCTTTCTTT
j_call: TRBJ2-3; v_call: TRBV11-2; cdr3_length: 15; d_call: TRBD2; clone_size: .; cdr3_aa: CASTPGLVTPDTQYF; cdr3_nt: TGTGCCAGCACCCCGGGACTAGTTACTCCAGATACGCAGTATTTT
j_call: TRBJ2-2; v_call: TRBV15; cdr3_length: 16; d_call: .; clone_size: .; cdr3_aa: CATSSPGQLNTGELFF; cdr3_nt: TGTGCCACCAGCAGTCCGGGACAATTGAACACCGGGGAGCTGTTTTTT
j_call: TRBJ2-1; v_call: TRBV2; cdr3_length: 12; d_call: TRBD1; clone_size: .; cdr3_aa: CASIRGQPLEFF; cdr3_nt: TGTGCCAGCATACGGGGACAGCCCCTGGAGTTCTTC
j_call: TRBJ1-1; v_call: TRBV7-6; cdr3_length: 15; d_call: .; clone_size: .; cdr3_aa: CASSSGWGGNTEAFF; cdr3_nt: TGTGCCAGCAGCTCAGGGTGGGGGGGGAACACTGAAGCTTTCTTT
j_call: TRBJ1-1; v_call: TRBV6-2/TRBV6-3; cdr3_length: 14; d_call: TRBD1; clone_size: .; cdr3_aa: CASSSDRGITEAFF; cdr3_nt: TGTGCCAGCAGTTCCGACAGGGGAATCACTGAAGCTTTCTTT
j_call: TRBJ1-6; v_call: TRBV29-1; cdr3_length: 13; d_call: TRBD1; clone_size: .; cdr3_aa: CSARQGRNSPLHF; cdr3_nt: TGCAGCGCGAGACAGGGGAGGAATTCACCCCTCCACTTT
j_call: TRBJ1-2; v_call: TRBV6-2/TRBV6-3; cdr3_length: 15; d_call: TRBD1; clone_size: .; cdr3_aa: CASSLTGAPGYGYTF; cdr3_nt: TGTGCCAGCAGCCTCACAGGGGCCCCAGGTTATGGCTACACCTTC
j_call: TRBJ2-5; v_call: TRBV5-4; cdr3_length: 16; d_call: .; clone_size: .; cdr3_aa: CASSPQSQGEGETQYF; cdr3_nt: TGTGCCAGCAGCCCTCAGTCGCAGGGTGAAGGGGAGACCCAGTACTTC
j_call: TRBJ1-6; v_call: TRBV5-1; cdr3_length: 14; d_call: TRBD1; clone_size: .; cdr3_aa: CASSLGQGDSPLHF; cdr3_nt: TGCGCCAGCAGCTTGGGACAGGGAGATTCACCCCTCCACTTT
j_call: TRBJ2-3; v_call: TRBV12-3/TRBV12-4; cdr3_length: 12; d_call: .; clone_size: .; cdr3_aa: CASRDPPGAQYF; cdr3_nt: TGTGCCAGCAGGGACCCCCCAGGGGCGCAGTATTTT
j_call: TRBJ1-1; v_call: TRBV18; cdr3_length: 15; d_call: .; clone_size: .; cdr3_aa: CASSPPTGKNTEAFF; cdr3_nt: TGTGCCAGCTCACCACCGACAGGAAAGAACACTGAAGCTTTCTTT
j_call: TRBJ2-5; v_call: TRBV4-1; cdr3_length: 16; d_call: TRBD2; clone_size: .; cdr3_aa: CASSQDGTSGQETQYF; cdr3_nt: TGCGCCAGCAGCCAAGACGGGACTAGCGGACAAGAGACCCAGTACTTC
j_call: TRBJ2-5; v_call: TRBV25-1; cdr3_length: 12; d_call: .; clone_size: once; cdr3_aa: CASRANQETQYF; cdr3_nt: TGTGCCAGCAGGGCAAATCAAGAGACCCAGTACTTC
j_call: TRBJ1-2; v_call: TRBV19; cdr3_length: 14; d_call: TRBD1; clone_size: .; cdr3_aa: CASSITQGAHGYTF; cdr3_nt: TGTGCCAGTAGTATTACACAGGGGGCACATGGCTACACCTTC
j_call: TRBJ1-3; v_call: TRBV14; cdr3_length: 15; d_call: .; clone_size: .; cdr3_aa: CASSQELGYGNTIYF; cdr3_nt: TGTGCCAGCAGCCAAGAACTAGGGTACGGAAACACCATATATTTT
j_call: TRBJ1-1; v_call: TRBV19; cdr3_length: 16; d_call: .; clone_size: .; cdr3_aa: CASSNPNREQNTEAFF; cdr3_nt: TGTGCCAGTAGTAACCCCAACAGGGAACAGAACACTGAAGCTTTCTTT
j_call: TRBJ1-2; v_call: TRBV21-1; cdr3_length: 15; d_call: .; clone_size: .; cdr3_aa: CASSRGGPINYGYTF; cdr3_nt: TGTGCCAGCAGCAGGGGAGGACCCATTAACTATGGCTACACCTTC
j_call: TRBJ2-3; v_call: TRBV19; cdr3_length: 14; d_call: .; clone_size: .; cdr3_aa: CASSIRPGVDTQYF; cdr3_nt: TGTGCCAGTAGTATACGACCAGGGGTGGATACGCAGTATTTT
j_call: TRBJ2-7; v_call: TRBV28; cdr3_length: 15; d_call: TRBD1; clone_size: .; cdr3_aa: CASTPGTASTYEQYF; cdr3_nt: TGTGCCAGCACTCCTGGGACAGCCTCGACCTACGAGCAGTACTTC
j_call: TRBJ2-3; v_call: TRBV9; cdr3_length: 17; d_call: TRBD2; clone_size: .; cdr3_aa: CASSDPGTSGTEDTQYF; cdr3_nt: TGTGCCAGCAGCGACCCCGGGACTAGCGGTACGGAAGATACGCAGTATTTT
j_call: TRBJ2-1; v_call: TRBV3-1/TRBV3-2; cdr3_length: 17; d_call: .; clone_size: .; cdr3_aa: CASSQDYRGIPYNEQFF; cdr3_nt: TGTGCCAGCAGCCAAGACTACCGGGGTATTCCTTACAATGAGCAGTTCTTC